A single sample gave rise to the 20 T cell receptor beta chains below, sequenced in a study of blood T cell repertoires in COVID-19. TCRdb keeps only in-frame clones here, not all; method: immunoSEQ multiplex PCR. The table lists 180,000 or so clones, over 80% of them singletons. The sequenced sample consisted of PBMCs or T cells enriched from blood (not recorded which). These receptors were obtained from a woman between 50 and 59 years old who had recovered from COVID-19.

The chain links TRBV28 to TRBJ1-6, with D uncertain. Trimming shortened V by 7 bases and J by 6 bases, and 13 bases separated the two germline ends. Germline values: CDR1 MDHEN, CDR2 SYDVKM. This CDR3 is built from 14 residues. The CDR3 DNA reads TGTGCCAGCACCCTAAACCCGGTTAATTCACCCCTCCACTTT. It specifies CASTLNPVNSPLHF.

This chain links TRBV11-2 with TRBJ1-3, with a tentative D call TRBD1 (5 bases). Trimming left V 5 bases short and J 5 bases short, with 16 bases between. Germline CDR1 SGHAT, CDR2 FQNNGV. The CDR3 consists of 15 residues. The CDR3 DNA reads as TGTGCCAGCAGCCGACGGTGGGAGGGGAGAAACACCATATATTTT. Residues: CASSRRWEGRNTIYF.

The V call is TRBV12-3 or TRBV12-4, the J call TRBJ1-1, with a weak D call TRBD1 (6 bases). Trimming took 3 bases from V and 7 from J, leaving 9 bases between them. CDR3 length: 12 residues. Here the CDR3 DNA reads TGTGCCAGCAGTTTTGGACAGAATGAAGCTTTCTTT. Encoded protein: CASSFGQNEAFF.

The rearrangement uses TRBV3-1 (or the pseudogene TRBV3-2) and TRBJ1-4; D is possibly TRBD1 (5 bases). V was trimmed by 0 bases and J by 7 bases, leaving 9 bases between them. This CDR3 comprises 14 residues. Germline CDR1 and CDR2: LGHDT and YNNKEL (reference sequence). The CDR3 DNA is TGTGCCAGCAGCCAAGATATTAGGGGTGAAAAACTGTTTTTT. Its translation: CASSQDIRGEKLFF.

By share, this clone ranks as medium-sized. CDR3 protein: CASSRGDRGNTGELFF. The CDR3 DNA follows: TGTGCCAGCAGCCGTGGAGACAGGGGGAACACCGGGGAGCTGTTTTTT. The genes are TRBV3-1 (or the pseudogene TRBV3-2) and TRBJ2-2; 8 bases line up with TRBD1. The CDR3 extends over 16 amino acids. J gave up 1 base and V 4 bases, and 5 bases lay outside the gene matches. Germline V lookup: CDR1 LGHDT, CDR2 YNNKEL (reference sequence).

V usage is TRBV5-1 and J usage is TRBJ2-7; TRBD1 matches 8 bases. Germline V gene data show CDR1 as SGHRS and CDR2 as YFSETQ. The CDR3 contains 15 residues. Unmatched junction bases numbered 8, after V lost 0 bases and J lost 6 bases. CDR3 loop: CASSLAGAGGLEQYV. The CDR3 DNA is TGCGCCAGCAGCTTGGCCGGGGCAGGGGGCCTCGAGCAGTACGTC.

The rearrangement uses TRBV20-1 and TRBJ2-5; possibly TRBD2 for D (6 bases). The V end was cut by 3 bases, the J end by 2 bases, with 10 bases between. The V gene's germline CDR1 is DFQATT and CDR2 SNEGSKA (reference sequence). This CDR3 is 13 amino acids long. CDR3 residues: CSASVAGQETQYF. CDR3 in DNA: TGCAGTGCTAGTGTGGCGGGGCAAGAGACCCAGTACTTC.

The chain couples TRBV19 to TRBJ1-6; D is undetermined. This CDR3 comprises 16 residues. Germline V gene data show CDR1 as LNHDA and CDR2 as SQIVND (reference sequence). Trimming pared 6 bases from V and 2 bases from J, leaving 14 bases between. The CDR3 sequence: CASRIAVQTYNSPLHF. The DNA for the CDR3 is TGTGCCAGTAGGATCGCGGTTCAGACCTATAATTCACCCCTCCACTTT.

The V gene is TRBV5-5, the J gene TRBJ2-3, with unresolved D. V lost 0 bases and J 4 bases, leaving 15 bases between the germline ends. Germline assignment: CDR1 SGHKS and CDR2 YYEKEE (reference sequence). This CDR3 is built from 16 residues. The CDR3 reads CASSLGGTESADTQYF. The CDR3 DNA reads TGTGCCAGCAGCTTGGGTGGCACGGAGAGTGCAGATACGCAGTATTTT.

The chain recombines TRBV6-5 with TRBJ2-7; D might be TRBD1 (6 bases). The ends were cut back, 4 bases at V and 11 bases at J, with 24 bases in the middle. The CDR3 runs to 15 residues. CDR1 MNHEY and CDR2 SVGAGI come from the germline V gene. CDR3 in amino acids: CASSLGGIASAIEYV. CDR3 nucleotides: TGTGCCAGCAGTTTAGGGGGAATAGCCTCGGCGATAGAGTACGTC.

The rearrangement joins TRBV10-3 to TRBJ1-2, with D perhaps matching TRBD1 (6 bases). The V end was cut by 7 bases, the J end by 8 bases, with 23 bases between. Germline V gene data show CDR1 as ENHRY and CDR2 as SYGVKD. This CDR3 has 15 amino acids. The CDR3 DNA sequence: TGTGCCATCAACGCGGACAGCTTAGTCTATGTGGGCTACACCTTC. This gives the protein CAINADSLVYVGYTF.

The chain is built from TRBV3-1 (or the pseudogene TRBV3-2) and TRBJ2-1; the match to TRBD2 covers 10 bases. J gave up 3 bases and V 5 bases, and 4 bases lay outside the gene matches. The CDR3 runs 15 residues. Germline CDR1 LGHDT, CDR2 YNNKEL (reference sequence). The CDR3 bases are TGTGCCAGCAGCGCCCCTAGCGGGGGCTACAATGAGCAGTTCTTC. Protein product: CASSAPSGGYNEQFF.

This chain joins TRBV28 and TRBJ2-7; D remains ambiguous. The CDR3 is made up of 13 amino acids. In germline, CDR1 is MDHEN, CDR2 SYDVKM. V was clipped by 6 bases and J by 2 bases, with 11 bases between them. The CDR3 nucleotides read TGTGCCAGCAGCCTGAGCCCAACCTACGAGCAGTACGTC. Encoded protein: CASSLSPTYEQYV.

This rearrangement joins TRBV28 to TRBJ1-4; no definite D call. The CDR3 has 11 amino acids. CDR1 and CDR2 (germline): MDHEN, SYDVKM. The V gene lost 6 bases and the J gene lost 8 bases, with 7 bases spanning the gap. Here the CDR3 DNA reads TGTGCCAGCAGAAACAGCGAAAAACTGTTTTTT. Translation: CASRNSEKLFF. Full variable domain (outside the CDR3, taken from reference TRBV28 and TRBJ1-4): DVKVTQSSRYLVKRTGEKVFLECVQDMDHENMFWYRQDPGLGLRLIYFSYDVKMKEKGDIPEGYSVSREKKERFSLILESASTNQTSMYLCASRNSEKLFFGSGTQLSVL.

In DNA, the CDR3 is TGTGCCTGGCGGAAGACCGGGACTTGGGTCGGGGATGGCTACACCTTC. It specifies CAWRKTGTWVGDGYTF. J is TRBJ1-2 and V is TRBV30; a weak D match, TRBD1 (5 bases). The CDR3 is 16 residues long. The V end lost 5 bases, the J end lost 6 bases, and 25 bases lay between the germline ends. CDR1 GTSNPN and CDR2 SVGIG come from the germline V gene (reference sequence).

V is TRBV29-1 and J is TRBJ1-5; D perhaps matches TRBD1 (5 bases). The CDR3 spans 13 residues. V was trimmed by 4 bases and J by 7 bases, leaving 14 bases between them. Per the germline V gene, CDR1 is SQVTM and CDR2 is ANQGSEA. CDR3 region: CSVAAGRDQPQHF. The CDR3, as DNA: TGCAGCGTTGCAGCAGGGAGGGACCAGCCCCAGCATTTT.

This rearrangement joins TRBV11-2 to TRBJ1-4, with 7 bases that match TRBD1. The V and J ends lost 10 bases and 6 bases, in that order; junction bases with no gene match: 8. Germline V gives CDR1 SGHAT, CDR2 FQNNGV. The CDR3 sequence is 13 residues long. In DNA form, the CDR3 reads TGTGCCACCCGACAGGGCGGCTATGAAAAACTGTTTTTT. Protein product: CATRQGGYEKLFF.

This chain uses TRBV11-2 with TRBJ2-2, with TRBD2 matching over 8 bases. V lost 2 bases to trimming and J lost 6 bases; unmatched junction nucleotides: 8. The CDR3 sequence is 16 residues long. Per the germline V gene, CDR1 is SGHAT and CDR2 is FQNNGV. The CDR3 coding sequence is TGTGCCAGCAGCTTAAAAGGGGCGGGAGGTCCCGGGGAGCTGTTTTTT. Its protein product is CASSLKGAGGPGELFF.

The CDR3 is CATSDHGVGGETQYF. CDR3 coding DNA: TGTGCCACCAGTGATCACGGAGTAGGGGGAGAGACCCAGTACTTC. This chain joins TRBV24-1 and TRBJ2-5; D is perhaps TRBD1 (6 bases). Germline lookup yields CDR1 KGHDR and CDR2 SFDVKD. Trimming removed 3 bases at V and 4 bases at J, with 14 bases between. The CDR3 consists of 15 residues.

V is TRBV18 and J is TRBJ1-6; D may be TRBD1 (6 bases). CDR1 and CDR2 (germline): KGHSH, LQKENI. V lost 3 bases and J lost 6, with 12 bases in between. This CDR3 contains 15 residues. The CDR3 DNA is TGTGCCAGCTCACCTACCAGGGGTAGTAATTCACCCCTCCACTTT. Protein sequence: CASSPTRGSNSPLHF.